This is a list of T cell receptor beta chains from one sample in a study of technical replicates of blood from several donors. Using immunoSEQ multiplex PCR, the repertoire was profiled, and TCRdb retains in-frame clones only, with some absent. Here the sample spans roughly 66,000 clones, around 86% being singletons. Input material: PBMCs. The source is a human donor in good health. Some clones in this sample may be carry-over from other donors' samples. Both conserved end residues are part of each CDR3. D genes are given only for firm matches. Clone size is shown for a subset of rows, as once, few, many or a class of expanded clone.

DNA: TGTGCCAGTAGTCCTAGACAGGGACCCTATGGCTACACCTTC
CDR3: CASSPRQGPYGYTF
V: TRBV19
D: TRBD1
size: NA
J: TRBJ1-2

DNA: TGTGCCAGCAGACACGGACTAGCGGGGACCTACGAGCAGTACTTC
CDR3: CASRHGLAGTYEQYF
V: TRBV27
D: TRBD2
size: NA
J: TRBJ2-7

DNA: TGTGCCAGCTCACCTACCAAGGGGGAAAAAGACTACACCTTC
CDR3: CASSPTKGEKDYTF
V: TRBV18
D: NA
size: NA
J: TRBJ1-2

DNA: TGTGCCAGTCCCTCCCTTCTGGGGGGGACCCCGTCCTACAATGAGCAGTTCTTC
CDR3: CASPSLLGGTPSYNEQFF
V: TRBV5-7
D: TRBD2
size: NA
J: TRBJ2-1

DNA: TGCGCCAGCAGCCCAAGGGGACAGGTTTACGAGCAGTACTTC
CDR3: CASSPRGQVYEQYF
V: TRBV5-1
D: TRBD1
size: NA
J: TRBJ2-7

DNA: TGTGCCAGTAGTAGTACAGGAGTCTCTGGAAACACCATATATTTT
CDR3: CASSSTGVSGNTIYF
V: TRBV19
D: NA
size: NA
J: TRBJ1-3

DNA: TGTGCCAGCAGCTTAGTTCGGGGGGCGGGAGATACGCAGTATTTT
CDR3: CASSLVRGAGDTQYF
V: TRBV7-9
D: NA
size: NA
J: TRBJ2-3

DNA: TGTGCCAGCAGCTTTTCCCAGGGGGGTGGTTCGGATACGCAGTATTTT
CDR3: CASSFSQGGGSDTQYF
V: TRBV7-3
D: NA
size: NA
J: TRBJ2-3

DNA: TGTGCCAGCAGTCCACAGGGTGAGGGCACTGAAGCTTTCTTT
CDR3: CASSPQGEGTEAFF
V: TRBV6-6
D: NA
size: NA
J: TRBJ1-1

DNA: TGTGCCAGCGGCCAGGGACAGGCTCCCTATGGCTACACCTTC
CDR3: CASGQGQAPYGYTF
V: TRBV6-1
D: TRBD1
size: NA
J: TRBJ1-2

DNA: TGTGCTAGTGGTTTGGATACCATACAGGGGGGACTGACTGAAGCTTTCTTT
CDR3: CASGLDTIQGGLTEAFF
V: TRBV12-5
D: TRBD1
size: NA
J: TRBJ1-1

DNA: TGTGCTAGTGGTCCCCTCTCATGGACTAGCCTTGAAGAGACCCAGTACTTC
CDR3: CASGPLSWTSLEETQYF
V: TRBV12-5
D: TRBD2
size: NA
J: TRBJ2-5

DNA: TGTGCCAGCAGCTTAGCGGGCATGGGTGAGCAGTTCTTC
CDR3: CASSLAGMGEQFF
V: TRBV7-3
D: NA
size: NA
J: TRBJ2-1

DNA: TGTGCTAGTAGCCGGCAGGTGGATAATCAGCCCCAGCATTTT
CDR3: CASSRQVDNQPQHF
V: TRBV12-5
D: NA
size: NA
J: TRBJ1-5

DNA: TGCGCCAGCAGCCAAGATGTTAAAGGAGGGTACACTGAAGCTTTCTTT
CDR3: CASSQDVKGGYTEAFF
V: TRBV4-3
D: NA
size: NA
J: TRBJ1-1

DNA: TGTGCCAGCAGCCAAGAAAGGACAGACCCTAACTATGGCTACACCTTC
CDR3: CASSQERTDPNYGYTF
V: TRBV14
D: NA
size: once
J: TRBJ1-2

DNA: TGCAGCGTTGCTAGCGGGAGCGAGTGGGATGAGCAGTTCTTC
CDR3: CSVASGSEWDEQFF
V: TRBV29-1
D: TRBD2
size: NA
J: TRBJ2-1

DNA: TGTGCCAGCAGCCAAGAGTACATGGGCGGGATAGGGCACATTCAGTACTTC
CDR3: CASSQEYMGGIGHIQYF
V: TRBV4-2
D: NA
size: NA
J: TRBJ2-4

DNA: TGTGCCAGCAGTGGGGACAGCCCAAGAGGTGGCTACACCTTC
CDR3: CASSGDSPRGGYTF
V: TRBV6-1
D: TRBD1
size: NA
J: TRBJ1-2

DNA: TGTGCCAGCAGTGAAGGGACAGCTAGTGAAAAACTGTTTTTT
CDR3: CASSEGTASEKLFF
V: TRBV2
D: NA
size: NA
J: TRBJ1-4

DNA: TGTGCCAGCAGTTTATCACTAGCGGGGTACAATGAGCAGTTCTTC
CDR3: CASSLSLAGYNEQFF
V: TRBV27
D: TRBD2
size: NA
J: TRBJ2-1

DNA: TGCGCCAGCAGCGGCGGACAGGGCTCCTACAATGAGCAGTTCTTC
CDR3: CASSGGQGSYNEQFF
V: TRBV5-1
D: TRBD1
size: NA
J: TRBJ2-1

DNA: TGTGCCAGCAGTCACCCCCGTTCCCAGTGGGCCTATGGCTACACCTTC
CDR3: CASSHPRSQWAYGYTF
V: TRBV7-9
D: NA
size: few
J: TRBJ1-2

DNA: TGCGCCAGCAGCTTGGGGGGGCCCCCCCATGAGCAGTTCTTC
CDR3: CASSLGGPPHEQFF
V: TRBV5-1
D: NA
size: NA
J: TRBJ2-1

DNA: TGTGCTAGTGGTTTTTTGTGGGACTCAGGTGAGCAGTTCTTC
CDR3: CASGFLWDSGEQFF
V: TRBV12-5
D: NA
size: NA
J: TRBJ2-1

DNA: TGTGCCAGCAGTTTATCGGCAGGGATGAACACTGAAGCTTTCTTT
CDR3: CASSLSAGMNTEAFF
V: TRBV27
D: NA
size: NA
J: TRBJ1-1

DNA: TGTGCCAGCAGCAAACAGAGATATAGCAATCAGCCCCAGCATTTT
CDR3: CASSKQRYSNQPQHF
V: TRBV2
D: NA
size: NA
J: TRBJ1-5

DNA: TGCAGCGTTTTGACAGGGCCCAGGGAGACCCAGTACTTC
CDR3: CSVLTGPRETQYF
V: TRBV29-1
D: TRBD1
size: NA
J: TRBJ2-5

DNA: TGTGCCAGCAGCCCAGGGCAAATCAGTACCGGGGAGCTGTTTTTT
CDR3: CASSPGQISTGELFF
V: TRBV7-7
D: NA
size: NA
J: TRBJ2-2

DNA: TGTGCCAGCAGTGAAAGCAGGGCTGGGAACACTGAAGCTTTCTTT
CDR3: CASSESRAGNTEAFF
V: TRBV2
D: NA
size: NA
J: TRBJ1-1

DNA: TGTGCCTGGAGTGTACGCGGGTACGAGCAGTACTTC
CDR3: CAWSVRGYEQYF
V: TRBV30
D: NA
size: NA
J: TRBJ2-7

DNA: TGTGCCAGTACTAGCGGGCCTAGCACAGATACGCAGTATTTT
CDR3: CASTSGPSTDTQYF
V: TRBV19
D: TRBD2
size: NA
J: TRBJ2-3

DNA: TGTGCCAGCAGTAGGGAGCTGTACAATGAGCAGTTCTTC
CDR3: CASSRELYNEQFF
V: TRBV6-6
D: NA
size: NA
J: TRBJ2-1

DNA: TGCGCCAGCAGCCAATTTGGGGCAGGACCGAACACTGAAGCCTTCTTT
CDR3: CASSQFGAGPNTEAFF
V: TRBV5-1
D: NA
size: NA
J: TRBJ1-1

DNA: TGCGCCAGCAGCCCTCCAGGCTCCTACGAGCAGTACTTC
CDR3: CASSPPGSYEQYF
V: TRBV5-1
D: NA
size: NA
J: TRBJ2-7

DNA: TGTGCCAGCAGCTCCGACCCCAGGGCGGAGACCCAGTACTTC
CDR3: CASSSDPRAETQYF
V: TRBV13
D: NA
size: NA
J: TRBJ2-5

DNA: TGTGCCAGCAGCGCACTCGGGAGCGGGGTGAACACCGGGGAGCTGTTTTTT
CDR3: CASSALGSGVNTGELFF
V: TRBV2
D: TRBD2
size: NA
J: TRBJ2-2

DNA: TGTGCCAGCAGGTTAATTAGCAATCAGCCCCAGCATTTT
CDR3: CASRLISNQPQHF
V: TRBV21-1
D: NA
size: NA
J: TRBJ1-5

DNA: TGTGCCACCAGCGAGGGAGTTCGGACTAGCGGGAACAATGAGCAGTTCTTC
CDR3: CATSEGVRTSGNNEQFF
V: TRBV15
D: TRBD2
size: NA
J: TRBJ2-1

DNA: TGCGCCAGCAGCCCTCAGGGGACAGGGGCCACTGAAGCTTTCTTT
CDR3: CASSPQGTGATEAFF
V: TRBV5-1
D: TRBD1
size: NA
J: TRBJ1-1

DNA: TGTGCCAGCACAAGAGAACCTAGCACAGATACGCAGTATTTT
CDR3: CASTREPSTDTQYF
V: TRBV2
D: NA
size: NA
J: TRBJ2-3

DNA: TGCAGCGTTGTGGCCGGGAGTGGAGAGCAGTACTTC
CDR3: CSVVAGSGEQYF
V: TRBV29-1
D: NA
size: NA
J: TRBJ2-5

DNA: TGTGCCAGCAACCAGAGGGGGCGGCAGAACACTGAAGCTTTCTTT
CDR3: CASNQRGRQNTEAFF
V: TRBV5-6
D: TRBD1
size: NA
J: TRBJ1-1

DNA: TGTGCCAGCAGCTTAGTTAGTGCCAACGGAAACACCATATATTTT
CDR3: CASSLVSANGNTIYF
V: TRBV13
D: NA
size: NA
J: TRBJ1-3

DNA: TGCGCCAGCAGCTCTAGCGGGAGCTCCTACGAGCAGTACTTC
CDR3: CASSSSGSSYEQYF
V: TRBV5-1
D: TRBD2
size: NA
J: TRBJ2-7

DNA: TGTGCCAGTGGGGACACATACAATGAGCAGTTCTTC
CDR3: CASGDTYNEQFF
V: TRBV19
D: NA
size: NA
J: TRBJ2-1

DNA: TGTGCCAGCAGCTTGGCGGTGGGCCAAGATGAGCAGTTCTTC
CDR3: CASSLAVGQDEQFF
V: TRBV5-4
D: NA
size: NA
J: TRBJ2-1

DNA: TGTGCCAGTAGTATGAGGGGGGGCGGGAGTACTCGGGGGAATGAGCAGTTCTTC
CDR3: CASSMRGGGSTRGNEQFF
V: TRBV19
D: NA
size: few
J: TRBJ2-1

DNA: TGTGCCAGCACCCGTAAAGAGAGGATGCGAGCCGGGGAGCTGTTTTTT
CDR3: CASTRKERMRAGELFF
V: TRBV11-1
D: NA
size: NA
J: TRBJ2-2

DNA: TGTGCCACCAGCTCTCGCGAAACAGGGAAAGCCAAAAACATTCAGTACTTC
CDR3: CATSSRETGKAKNIQYF
V: TRBV15
D: NA
size: NA
J: TRBJ2-4

DNA: TGTGCCACCAACCGGGGGGGGGCGGTCTCTGAAGCTTTCTTT
CDR3: CATNRGGAVSEAFF
V: TRBV6-5
D: NA
size: NA
J: TRBJ1-1

DNA: TGTGCCAGCAGCGTAAGTGGGGGAGGCCCCACAGATACGCAGTATTTT
CDR3: CASSVSGGGPTDTQYF
V: TRBV9
D: NA
size: NA
J: TRBJ2-3

DNA: TGTGCCAGCAGCCAAGATCGAGGCAGACCCTCCTACGAGCAGTACTTC
CDR3: CASSQDRGRPSYEQYF
V: TRBV4-2
D: NA
size: NA
J: TRBJ2-7

DNA: TGTGCCAGCAGCTTAGGGACTAGCGGGAGGGGCAAAAACATTCAGTACTTC
CDR3: CASSLGTSGRGKNIQYF
V: TRBV11-2
D: TRBD2
size: NA
J: TRBJ2-4

DNA: TGCGCCAGCAGCTCAACCTACGGGACTCGATATACGCAGTATTTT
CDR3: CASSSTYGTRYTQYF
V: TRBV5-1
D: NA
size: NA
J: TRBJ2-3

DNA: TGTGCCAGCAGCCTAGGGGGCTCCCTAGGAGATGAGCAGTACTTC
CDR3: CASSLGGSLGDEQYF
V: TRBV11-3
D: TRBD1
size: NA
J: TRBJ2-7

DNA: TGTGCCAGCAGCTTAGGGGAGGGGACCCAGTACTTC
CDR3: CASSLGEGTQYF
V: TRBV7-8
D: TRBD2
size: NA
J: TRBJ2-5